The sequence of this T cell receptor (beta chain) was determined in a study of blood T cells in healthy people across ages. Primed by a sample-barcoded 5' primer and a J-beta primer mix, a second PCR proceeded for roughly 7 to 12 cycles. A single record per CDR3 protein comes from TCRdb applying MiXCR to the 5' RACE reads. The sample lists hundreds of thousands of distinct CDR3 sequences; around 43% were seen once. V gave up 7 bases and J gave up 5 bases, with 21 bases separating them. This CDR3 has 16 amino acids. The source is a man of 80 years or more in good health. The rearrangement joins TRBV12-3 or TRBV12-4 to TRBJ2-1, with D possibly being TRBD2 (6 bases). The specimen was blood. CDR3 DNA sequence: TGTGCCAGCATCAGGTTCGGGTTAGCGGCGCACAATGAGCAGTTCTTC. It encodes CASIRFGLAAHNEQFF.